One sample yielded the 15 T cell receptor beta chains listed below, sequenced in a study of shared clonotypes between healthy human individuals. TCRdb keeps only in-frame clones here, not all; method: immunoSEQ multiplex PCR. The profile shows some 600,000 clones, approximately 96% of them singletons. CD45RO-negative, CCR7-selected cells formed the naive CD8 fraction, which excluded terminally differentiated effector memory CD45RA+ cells. Sequencing was done on a sample of naive CD8+ T cells sorted from blood. Every receptor here comes from a woman aged 25 to 39 in good health.

This chain connects TRBV6-5 to TRBJ2-1; 8 nucleotides agree with TRBD1. The CDR3 spans 14 residues. V trimming: 2 bases; J trimming: 6 bases; junction bases outside the gene matches: 3. Germline CDR1 MNHEY, CDR2 SVGAGI. The CDR3 DNA is TGTGCCAGCAGTTACGGGGGGACAGGCAATGAGCAGTTCTTC. It codes for CASSYGGTGNEQFF.

This chain links TRBV10-3 with TRBJ1-4, with 9 bases aligning to TRBD1. V dropped 6 bases and J dropped 6; count of bases not matched to a gene: 8. The CDR3 is 15 residues long. The V gene's germline CDR1 is ENHRY and CDR2 SYGVKD. The CDR3 DNA follows: TGTGCCATCAGCGAGGGGACAGGGTGGGATGAAAAACTGTTTTTT. As protein: CAISEGTGWDEKLFF.

This CDR3 reads CASSAGVTQETQYF. In DNA, the CDR3 is TGTGCCAGCAGTGCCGGGGTGACACAAGAGACCCAGTACTTC. The chain recombines TRBV2 with TRBJ2-5; a weak D match, TRBD2 (5 bases). Per germline, CDR1 SNHLY and CDR2 FYNNEI. This CDR3 is 14 amino acids long. Trimming cost V 4 bases and J 2 bases, with 11 bases left between them.

The count of this clone is one. The V gene is TRBV10-3, the J gene TRBJ1-1; D is unclear. The V end lost 0 bases, the J end lost 0 bases, and 14 bases lay between the germline ends. CDR1 is ENHRY and CDR2 is SYGVKD in the germline V gene. There are 17 residues in the CDR3. The CDR3 DNA follows: TGTGCCATCAGTGAGTCTGGAGCAAATCGGATGAACACTGAAGCTTTCTTT. Its translation: CAISESGANRMNTEAFF.

The chain carries TRBV28 and TRBJ2-3, with 7 nucleotides matching TRBD2. The CDR3 totals 17 residues. Germline CDR1 and CDR2: MDHEN and SYDVKM. Trimming cost V 1 base and J 0 bases; bases outside gene matches: 7. Here the CDR3 DNA reads TGTGCCAGCAGTTTATTCGGTAGCGGGCCGAGCACAGATACGCAGTATTTT. Its translation is CASSLFGSGPSTDTQYF.

V and J are TRBV9 and TRBJ2-5; D could derive from TRBD1 or TRBD2 (6 bases each). The CDR3 totals 15 residues. The germline V and J ends were trimmed by 0 bases and 1 base, with 10 bases remaining between them. Germline lookup yields CDR1 SGDLS and CDR2 YYNGEE. The CDR3 sequence is CASSVGGGTQETQYF. In DNA form, the CDR3 reads TGTGCCAGCAGCGTAGGAGGGGGGACCCAAGAGACCCAGTACTTC.

The rearrangement links TRBV13 to TRBJ1-4; D perhaps matches TRBD1 (6 bases). Per the germline V gene, CDR1 is PRHDT and CDR2 is FYEKMQ (reference sequence). V lost 5 bases and J 8 bases, leaving 18 bases between the germline ends. The CDR3 consists of 15 residues. CDR3 sequence: CASSGGAPGEEKLFF. The CDR3 DNA reads TGTGCCAGCAGCGGAGGGGCCCCAGGGGAGGAAAAACTGTTTTTT.

This rearrangement joins TRBV27 to TRBJ2-2; the D is unclear. The CDR3 totals 13 residues. The V gene's germline CDR1 is MNHEY and CDR2 SMNVEV (reference sequence). Trimming removed 3 bases from V and 6 bases from J, with 8 bases in between. CDR3 DNA: TGTGCCAGCAGTTTCCTAAATGCCGGGGAGCTGTTTTTT. It yields the protein CASSFLNAGELFF.

The chain joins TRBV28 to TRBJ2-1; 8 bases align to TRBD2. The CDR3 runs to 15 residues. Germline V gives CDR1 MDHEN, CDR2 SYDVKM. V was clipped by 5 bases and J by 6 bases; unmatched bases: 9. This CDR3 is CASSLLAGLPNEQFF. In DNA form, the CDR3 reads TGTGCCAGCAGTCTTCTAGCGGGTCTTCCCAATGAGCAGTTCTTC.

The J gene is TRBJ2-7, the V gene TRBV13; D not resolved. The CDR3 contains 14 residues. In germline, CDR1 is PRHDT, CDR2 FYEKMQ (reference sequence). V was cut by 1 base and J by 0 bases, with 7 bases left in between. CDR3 sequence: CASSLVSASYEQYF. For the CDR3, the DNA is TGTGCCAGCAGCTTAGTTTCGGCCTCCTACGAGCAGTACTTC.

The J gene is TRBJ2-1, the V gene TRBV19; D is undetermined. The CDR3 has 16 residues. Germline lookup yields CDR1 LNHDA and CDR2 SQIVND (reference sequence). Trimming stripped 7 bases from V and 0 bases from J, with 16 bases between. CDR3 sequence (DNA): TGTGCCAGTAACTCACCTGGAGCAGGCTCCTACAATGAGCAGTTCTTC. Amino acids: CASNSPGAGSYNEQFF.

Concerning this clone: Other DNA variants within this sample encode the same CDR3. The chain links TRBV7-9 to TRBJ2-1, with D possibly being TRBD1 or TRBD2 (5 bases each). From germline, CDR1 is SEHNR and CDR2 FQNEAQ (reference sequence). The CDR3 is 14 residues long. V gave up 1 base and J gave up 2 bases, with 6 bases separating them. The CDR3 reads CASSLGGTYNEQFF. The DNA for the CDR3 is TGTGCCAGCAGCTTAGGGGGGACCTACAATGAGCAGTTCTTC. Complete variable domain (other parts from reference TRBV7-9 and TRBJ2-1): DTGVSQNPRHKITKRGQNVTFRCDPISEHNRLYWYRQTLGQGPEFLTYFQNEAQLEKSRLLSDRFSAERPKGSFSTLEIQRTEQGDSAMYLCASSLGGTYNEQFFGPGTRLTVL.

This sequence joins TRBV28 and TRBJ2-1; D is perhaps TRBD1 (6 bases). V was trimmed by 6 bases and J by 2 bases, leaving 14 bases between them. The CDR3 spans 15 residues. Germline values: CDR1 MDHEN, CDR2 SYDVKM. For the CDR3, the DNA is TGTGCCAGCAGAGCTACAGGGCCAGCCTACAATGAGCAGTTCTTC. It is translated as CASRATGPAYNEQFF.

The table lists this clone with a count of one. V is TRBV7-3 and J is TRBJ2-1; TRBD2 agrees at 15 bases. CDR1 and CDR2 from the germline V gene are SGHTA and FQGTGA. Losses at the gene ends were 5 bases for V and 3 bases for J; bases not matched to a gene: 14. The CDR3 has 20 residues. CDR3 residues: CASSPTPGLAGGLGYNEQFF. The CDR3 nucleotides read TGTGCCAGCAGCCCTACCCCGGGACTAGCGGGAGGCCTAGGCTACAATGAGCAGTTCTTC. Together with reference TRBV7-3 and TRBJ2-1, the CDR3 gives the full variable domain: GAGVSQTPSNKVTEKGKYVELRCDPISGHTALYWYRQSLGQGPEFLIYFQGTGAADDSGLPNDRFFAVRPEGSVSTLKIQRTERGDSAVYLCASSPTPGLAGGLGYNEQFFGPGTRLTVL.

J is TRBJ2-3 and V is TRBV27; maybe TRBD1 (6 bases). This CDR3 is 18 amino acids long. The ends were cut back, 5 bases at V and 3 bases at J, with 24 bases in the middle. Germline V lookup: CDR1 MNHEY, CDR2 SMNVEV (reference sequence). This CDR3 is CASSPTQGMGAPTDTQYF. The DNA for the CDR3 is TGTGCCAGCAGTCCGACCCAGGGGATGGGGGCGCCTACAGATACGCAGTATTTT.